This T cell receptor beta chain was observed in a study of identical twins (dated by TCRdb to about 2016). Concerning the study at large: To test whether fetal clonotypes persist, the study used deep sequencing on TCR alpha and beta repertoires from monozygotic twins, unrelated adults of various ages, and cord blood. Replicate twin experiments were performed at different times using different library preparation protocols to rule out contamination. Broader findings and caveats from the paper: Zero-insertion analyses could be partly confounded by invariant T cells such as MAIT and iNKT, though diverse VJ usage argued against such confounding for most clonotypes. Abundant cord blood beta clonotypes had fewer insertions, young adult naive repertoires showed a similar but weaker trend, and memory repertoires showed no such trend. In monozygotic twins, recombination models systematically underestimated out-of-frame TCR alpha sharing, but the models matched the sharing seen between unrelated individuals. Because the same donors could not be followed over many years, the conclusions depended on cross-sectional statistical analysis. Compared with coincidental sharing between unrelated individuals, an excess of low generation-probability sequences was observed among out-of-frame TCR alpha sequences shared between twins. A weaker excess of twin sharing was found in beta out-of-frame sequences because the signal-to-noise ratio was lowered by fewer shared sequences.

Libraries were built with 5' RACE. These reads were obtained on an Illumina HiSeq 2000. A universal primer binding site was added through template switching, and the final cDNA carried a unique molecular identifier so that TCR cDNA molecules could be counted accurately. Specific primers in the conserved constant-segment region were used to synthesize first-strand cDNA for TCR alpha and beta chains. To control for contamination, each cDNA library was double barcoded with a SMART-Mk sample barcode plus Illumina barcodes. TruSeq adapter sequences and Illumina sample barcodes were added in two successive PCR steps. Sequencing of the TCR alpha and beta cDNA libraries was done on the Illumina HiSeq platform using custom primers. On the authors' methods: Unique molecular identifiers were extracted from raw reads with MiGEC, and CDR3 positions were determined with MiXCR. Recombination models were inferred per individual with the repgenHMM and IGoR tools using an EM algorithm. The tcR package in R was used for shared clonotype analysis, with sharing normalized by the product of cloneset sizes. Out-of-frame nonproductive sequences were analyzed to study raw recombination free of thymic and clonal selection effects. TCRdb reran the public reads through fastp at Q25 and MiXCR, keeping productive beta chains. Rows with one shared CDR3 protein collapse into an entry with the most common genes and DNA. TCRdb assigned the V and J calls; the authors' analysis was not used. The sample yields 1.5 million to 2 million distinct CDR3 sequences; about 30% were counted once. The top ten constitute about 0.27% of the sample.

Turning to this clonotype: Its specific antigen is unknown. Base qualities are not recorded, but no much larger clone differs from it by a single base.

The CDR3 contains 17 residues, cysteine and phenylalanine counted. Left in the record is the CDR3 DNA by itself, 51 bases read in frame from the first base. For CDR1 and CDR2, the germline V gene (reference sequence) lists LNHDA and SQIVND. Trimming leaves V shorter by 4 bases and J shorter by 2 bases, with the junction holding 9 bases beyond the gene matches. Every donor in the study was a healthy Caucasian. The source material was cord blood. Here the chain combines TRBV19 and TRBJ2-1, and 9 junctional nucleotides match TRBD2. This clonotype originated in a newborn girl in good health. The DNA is TGTGCCAGTAGTACGGGACTAGCAGGAGGTCCCTACAATGAGCAGTTCTTC. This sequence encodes CASSTGLAGGPYNEQFF.